This T cell receptor beta chain was sequenced in a study of T cells expressing NK-cell markers. For the study at large: TCR beta repertoires came from sorted CD3+CD56+NKG2C+, CD3+CD56+NKG2C- and CD3+CD56-NKG2C+ T cells. Regarding the study as a whole: No clear determination of HCMV specificity was made for expanded NKG2C+ T cell clones. Similarly, these clonotypes led the CD3+CD56-NKG2C+ fraction as well in a few donors.

To note about this clonotype: What it recognizes is unknown.

Germline lookup yields CDR1 KGHDR and CDR2 SFDVKD. The CDR3 is 14 amino acids. TCRdb re-called the 5' RACE reads and shows each CDR3 protein once, DNA omitted. The sample totals 300,000 to 500,000 distinct CDR3 sequences. This sequence originates from a woman aged 50 to 60 in good health. V and J are TRBV24-1 and TRBJ2-5; checking the TCRdb D call of TRBD1 is not possible without DNA. The specimen was blood T cells: a sorted CD56 or NKG2C T cell subset, CD4+ or CD8+ T cells, or bulk PBMC T cells (not recorded which). CDR3 sequence reads: CATRDRDYQETQYF.